These T cell receptor beta chains were read from a single sample in a study of T cell responses to AZD1222 COVID-19 vaccine. Here immunoSEQ multiplex PCR was the method, and the copy in TCRdb shows in-frame clones only, minus some. The sample shows around 140,000 clones, approximately 84% of them seen only once. Source: peripheral blood, taken on day 0 of AZD1222 vaccination. Receptor source: an adult in good health. The CDR3 runs from the conserved cysteine through the conserved F or W. The order of the fields is J gene, clone size, D gene, V gene, CDR3 protein, CDR3 DNA. A D gene is named only where the DNA matches it firmly. Clone size is given for some rows only: seen once, a few or many times, or a class if the clone is expanded.

TRBJ2-5	-	TRBD1	TRBV18	CASSPTGGETQYF	TGTGCCAGCTCACCGACAGGGGGAGAGACCCAGTACTTC
TRBJ1-2	few	TRBD1	TRBV11-2	CASSSNRDRSNYGYTF	TGTGCCAGCAGCTCGAATAGGGACAGATCTAACTATGGCTACACCTTC
TRBJ1-4	-	TRBD1	TRBV5-6	CASSRTGTNEKLFF	TGTGCCAGCAGCCGGACAGGGACTAATGAAAAACTGTTTTTT
TRBJ2-1	-	TRBD2	TRBV11-3	CASSLTSGGAAQFF	TGTGCCAGCAGCTTAACTAGCGGGGGGGCCGCGCAGTTCTTC
TRBJ1-5	-	-	TRBV9	CASSATGNQPQHF	TGTGCCAGCAGCGCCACAGGCAATCAGCCCCAGCATTTT
TRBJ2-1	-	-	TRBV5-6	CASSPDGVDEQFF	TGTGCCAGCAGCCCCGACGGGGTGGATGAGCAGTTCTTC
TRBJ1-2	-	-	TRBV29-1	CSVESQGSRGYTF	TGCAGCGTTGAAAGTCAGGGGTCTCGCGGCTACACCTTC
TRBJ2-1	-	TRBD1	TRBV5-6	CASSLLAPGTGGLGEQFF	TGTGCCAGCAGCTTATTGGCCCCCGGGACAGGAGGTCTAGGGGAGCAGTTCTTC
TRBJ1-1	-	-	TRBV5-5	CASSFSTSGTSIGDTEAFF	TGTGCCAGCAGCTTTAGTACATCTGGGACATCCATCGGGGACACTGAAGCTTTCTTT
TRBJ1-5	few	TRBD1	TRBV12-3/TRBV12-4	CASSLQGDQPQHF	TGTGCCAGCAGCCTACAGGGGGATCAGCCCCAGCATTTT
TRBJ2-2	-	-	TRBV24-1	CATSEQGASTGELFF	TGTGCCACCAGTGAGCAGGGAGCATCCACCGGGGAGCTGTTTTTT
TRBJ1-4	-	TRBD1	TRBV19	CASSISGTDAEKLFF	TGTGCCAGTAGTATATCCGGGACAGATGCTGAAAAACTGTTTTTT
TRBJ2-1	-	TRBD1	TRBV7-2	CASSLWATGAGEQFF	TGTGCCAGCAGCTTATGGGCAACAGGGGCCGGGGAGCAGTTCTTC
TRBJ1-6	-	-	TRBV12-5	CASGFDRKGTEGNSPLHF	TGTGCTAGTGGTTTCGACAGAAAGGGTACAGAAGGTAATTCACCCCTCCACTTT
TRBJ1-5	-	-	TRBV12-3/TRBV12-4	CASSLDSNQPQHF	TGTGCCAGCAGTTTGGATAGCAATCAGCCCCAGCATTTT
TRBJ1-6	-	-	TRBV18	CASSSGGRDSPLHF	TGTGCCAGCTCTTCAGGAGGGAGGGATTCACCCCTCCACTTT
TRBJ2-1	-	-	TRBV6-5	CAGCKDEQFF	TGTGCCGGATGCAAGGATGAGCAGTTCTTC
TRBJ2-7	-	TRBD1	TRBV15	CATSRDRQGAAYEQYF	TGTGCCACCAGCAGAGATCGCCAGGGGGCCGCCTACGAGCAGTACTTC
TRBJ1-4	-	-	TRBV4-3	CASSQGPSRPNEKLFF	TGCGCCAGCAGCCAAGGGCCCAGCCGCCCTAATGAAAAACTGTTTTTT
TRBJ1-4	once	TRBD1	TRBV10-3	CAISAGQDEKLFF	TGTGCCATCAGTGCGGGACAGGATGAAAAACTGTTTTTT
TRBJ1-5	once	-	TRBV30	CAWSPTGGIRRGSLNQPQHF	TGTGCCTGGAGCCCGACCGGGGGGATTCGACGGGGAAGCCTTAATCAGCCCCAGCATTTT
TRBJ2-3	once	-	TRBV11-2	CASSLGGAGSADTQYF	TGTGCCAGCAGCTTGGGTGGGGCGGGGTCGGCGGATACGCAGTATTTT
TRBJ1-3	-	-	TRBV4-3	CASSQVVGGRGGGNTIYF	TGCGCCAGCAGCCAAGTAGTAGGAGGACGAGGAGGCGGAAACACCATATATTTT
TRBJ1-5	-	-	TRBV28	CASSFPKAAQHF	TGTGCCAGCAGTTTCCCGAAGGCAGCCCAGCATTTT
TRBJ2-6	-	-	TRBV7-2	CASSLVVGLPSSGANVLTF	TGTGCCAGCAGCTTAGTAGTGGGGCTGCCCTCCTCTGGGGCCAACGTCCTGACTTTC
TRBJ1-1	-	TRBD1	TRBV10-1	CASSETGARNTEAFF	TGCGCCAGCAGTGAAACAGGGGCAAGAAACACTGAAGCTTTCTTT
TRBJ1-5	-	-	TRBV6-1	CASSEASSNQPQHF	TGTGCCAGCAGTGAAGCCAGTAGCAATCAGCCCCAGCATTTT
TRBJ2-7	-	-	TRBV6-5	CASSYEASSYEQYF	TGTGCCAGCAGTTACGAGGCCAGCTCCTACGAGCAGTACTTC
TRBJ1-3	-	-	TRBV28	CASIRDTNSGNTIYF	TGTGCCAGCATCCGGGACACCAACTCTGGAAACACCATATATTTT
TRBJ1-5	-	TRBD1	TRBV7-2	CASSLAQGGQPQHF	TGTGCCAGCAGCTTAGCACAGGGGGGACAGCCCCAGCATTTT
TRBJ1-4	few	-	TRBV5-1	CASSWTASDEKLFF	TGCGCCAGCAGCTGGACGGCCTCGGACGAAAAACTGTTTTTT
TRBJ2-3	-	-	TRBV2	CASRGQLTDTQYF	TGTGCCAGCCGAGGACAGTTAACAGATACGCAGTATTTT
TRBJ2-3	-	TRBD2	TRBV18	CASSPPSGGLTDTQYF	TGTGCCAGCTCACCACCGAGCGGGGGCCTCACAGATACGCAGTATTTT
TRBJ1-2	-	-	TRBV2	CASSGDGPNYGYTF	TGTGCCAGCAGTGGGGACGGACCAAACTATGGCTACACCTTC
TRBJ1-2	-	-	TRBV2	CASSDINYGYTF	TGTGCCAGCAGTGACATTAACTATGGCTACACCTTC
TRBJ1-2	-	-	TRBV7-2	CASSLEGVLYGYTF	TGTGCCAGCAGCTTGGAAGGGGTTCTCTATGGCTACACCTTC
TRBJ2-1	-	-	TRBV29-1	CSVEFGQRGLGQFF	TGCAGCGTTGAGTTCGGGCAGAGAGGCTTGGGGCAGTTCTTC
TRBJ1-2	-	-	TRBV2	CASRREPYGYTF	TGTGCCAGCAGGCGGGAACCCTATGGCTACACCTTC
TRBJ2-7	-	-	TRBV5-6	CASSRGNLPYEQYF	TGTGCCAGCAGCAGGGGGAACCTACCGTACGAGCAGTACTTC
TRBJ1-6	-	-	TRBV5-1	CASSLEQGEGYNSPLHF	TGCGCCAGCAGCTTGGAGCAGGGAGAGGGGTATAATTCACCCCTCCACTTT
TRBJ1-2	many	-	TRBV28	CASSFLSGQGTYGYTF	TGTGCCAGCAGTTTTCTTTCGGGGCAGGGTACCTATGGCTACACCTTC
TRBJ2-7	-	TRBD2	TRBV6-5	CASRPGLAGGSEQYF	TGTGCCAGCAGACCAGGACTAGCGGGGGGCTCCGAGCAGTACTTC
TRBJ1-1	-	-	TRBV6-5	CASSYAAGGTEAFF	TGTGCCAGCAGTTACGCGGCGGGAGGCACTGAAGCTTTCTTT
TRBJ1-1	few	-	TRBV19	CASSIEWGTEAFF	TGTGCCAGTAGTATAGAATGGGGCACTGAAGCTTTCTTT
TRBJ1-2	-	TRBD1	TRBV4-3	CASSQVEGANYGYTF	TGCGCCAGCAGCCAAGTGGAGGGGGCCAACTATGGCTACACCTTC